The T cell receptor (beta chain) described here comes from a study of cytomegalovirus exposure and HLA in healthy donors. Background on the study: The platform used for the 110 or so validation repertoires matched that of the roughly 720 first-cohort repertoires, a later analysis reported.

Comment on this clone: Its antigen is as yet unknown.

Study outcomes and limitations: TCR clusters originating in the first cohort tended to co-occur in the 110 or so validation repertoires, according to a later analysis. The study flagged approximately 180 TCR beta chains as cytomegalovirus-associated. Cytomegalovirus status was reportedly diagnosed by the classifier with high sensitivity and specificity.

V was cut by 2 bases and J by 4 bases, with 14 bases left in between. The CDR3 is 16 amino acids. The germline V gene has CDR1 SGHAT and CDR2 FQNNGV. The data were produced by immunoSEQ multiplex PCR, yet TCRdb's version contains in-frame clones alone and is incomplete. Of about 79,000 clones listed, over 85% were seen once; the top ten hold 3% to 4%. This chain links TRBV11-2 with TRBJ2-2, with a weak D call TRBD2 (6 bases). The specimen was PBMCs. This TCR derives from a woman in her thirties in good health and CMV-seronegative. Written as DNA, the CDR3 is TGTGCCAGCAGCTTAAGCAAGCTAGCGCCCACCGGGGAGCTGTTTTTT. This codes for CASSLSKLAPTGELFF.